The clone carrying this TCR beta chain was counted only a few times. The data stem from a study of blood T cell repertoires in COVID-19. As for the study in general: Sources were T cells, B-cell-depleted T cells, or PBMCs; the material itself was cDNA or gDNA.

CDR1 and CDR2 (germline): WNHNN, SYGVQD (reference sequence). This CDR3 comprises 19 residues. Trimming at V came to 8 bases and at J to 1 base, leaving 19 bases not matched to a gene. Under the authors' procedure: Reference gene primer amplification gave nucleated cell count estimates. Produced via immunoSEQ multiplex PCR; TCRdb's table is partial and in-frame only. That table supplies the V and J calls and clone size; D and trimming were determined from the DNA. The sample shows 110,000 to 150,000 clones, around 81% of them seen only once. The chain employs TRBV10-1 and TRBJ2-2, with 7 positions matching TRBD1. This clonotype was sampled from a human donor in a cohort sampled during active COVID-19. Sequencing was carried out using peripheral blood. The CDR3 region has the DNA TGCGCCAGCCCCGGCGTCGCCCCACCTACAGGGGAGAACACCGGGGAGCTGTTTTTT. This translates into CASPGVAPPTGENTGELFF.